The T cell receptor (beta chain) described here comes from a study of T-cell memory formation after mild COVID-19. Regarding the study as a whole: CD4/CD8 balance held among clones contracting day 15 to 85, and later expanders leaned CD4+. That cross-reactive memory joined was suggested by some responding clones appearing in pre-infection memory.

Constant-segment primers served in 5'RACE that generated TCR alpha and TCR beta cDNA libraries bearing sample barcodes and UMIs. One entry per CDR3 protein, called by TCRdb with MiXCR from the 5' RACE reads. The table has fewer than 700,000 distinct CDR3 sequences, over 15% seen once. Worth noting for this clonotype: The antigen is not known.

The sample was PBMCs or a T cell subset sorted from them (not recorded which). The sequence derives from an adult woman who had mild COVID-19 (a few samples of this study predate the infection). Cell type and time point are not known.

The CDR3 region is CASKAGGGSAYNEQFF. DNA of the CDR3: TGTGCCAGCAAGGCGGGGGGCGGGAGTGCGTACAATGAGCAGTTCTTC. The chain has TRBV6-2 or TRBV6-3 and TRBJ2-1; 8 positions agree with TRBD2. J was trimmed by 4 bases and V by 7 bases; bases with no gene match: 12. Germline V lookup: CDR1 MNHEY, CDR2 SVGEGT. The CDR3 totals 16 residues.